These 32 T cell receptor beta chains came from one sample sequenced in a study of blood T cell repertoires in COVID-19. TCRdb keeps only in-frame clones here, not all; method: immunoSEQ multiplex PCR. The top ten hold 1.4% to 1.5% of the sample, which has over 200,000 clones, 70% to 90% seen once. The sample was peripheral blood. The source of these receptors is a man aged 18-30 years with active or convalescent COVID-19.

This chain joins TRBV19 and TRBJ1-2; weak D call: TRBD1 (6 bases). Germline CDR1 is LNHDA and CDR2 is SQIVND (reference sequence). The CDR3 contains 13 residues. V was cut by 6 bases and J by 2 bases, with 10 bases left in between. Written as DNA, the CDR3 is TGTGCCAGTAGCCATACAGGGAACTATGGCTACACCTTC. It yields the protein CASSHTGNYGYTF.

A single count supports this clone. V is TRBV7-3 and J is TRBJ2-3; 11 nucleotides line up with TRBD1. The CDR3 totals 16 residues. CDR1 SGHTA and CDR2 FQGTGA come from the germline V gene. The V gene end was trimmed by 4 bases and the J gene end by 4 bases; junction bases not matched to a gene: 7. The CDR3: CASSSIPGQGADTQYF. Here the CDR3 DNA reads TGTGCCAGCAGCTCAATACCGGGACAGGGGGCAGATACGCAGTATTTT.

The chain recombines TRBV7-9 with TRBJ1-3, with TRBD1 matching 7 bases. The junction had 4 bases not matched to a gene; V was cut back by 5 bases and J by 0 bases. The germline CDR1 and CDR2 sequences are SEHNR and FQNEAQ (reference sequence). The CDR3 is 15 amino acids. This CDR3 is CASSRDRASGNTIYF. The CDR3 DNA reads as TGTGCCAGCAGCCGGGACAGAGCCTCTGGAAACACCATATATTTT.

This chain joins TRBV27 and TRBJ2-3; TRBD2 aligns across 13 bases. J lost 5 bases, V lost 1 base, and 3 bases had no gene match. Germline V gene lookup returns CDR1 MNHEY and CDR2 SMNVEV (reference sequence). CDR3 length: 16 residues. CDR3 residues: CASSLFGLAGEDTQYF. CDR3 DNA: TGTGCCAGCAGTTTATTTGGACTAGCGGGAGAAGATACGCAGTATTTT.

The chain links TRBV6-5 to TRBJ2-2; maybe TRBD1 (6 bases). Per the germline V gene, CDR1 is MNHEY and CDR2 is SVGAGI. This CDR3 region has 16 residues. The ends were cut back, 0 bases at V and 0 bases at J, with 8 bases in the middle. The CDR3 DNA reads TGTGCCAGCAGTTACTCGCCAGGGGCGAACACCGGGGAGCTGTTTTTT. Protein sequence: CASSYSPGANTGELFF.

For the CDR3, the DNA is TGTGCCAGCAGCGCCCTCGGACAGGGGGCGCGGGAGCAGTACTTC. This encodes CASSALGQGAREQYF. V usage is TRBV7-9 and J usage is TRBJ2-7; 11 positions agree with TRBD1. This CDR3 is 15 amino acids long. Germline values: CDR1 SEHNR, CDR2 FQNEAQ (reference sequence). After removal of 5 bases from V and 7 bases from J, the junction contained 10 bases not matched to a gene.

Only one count was recorded for this clone. The CDR3 loop reads CAWGPSWSSSGANVLTF. The CDR3 DNA reads TGTGCCTGGGGACCTAGCTGGAGTTCTTCTGGGGCCAACGTCCTGACTTTC. The chain employs TRBV30 and TRBJ2-6; a possible D gene is TRBD2 (5 bases). V was cut by 5 bases and J by 1 base, with 18 bases left in between. The germline V gene has CDR1 GTSNPN and CDR2 SVGIG (reference sequence). CDR3 length: 17 amino acids.

The chain links TRBV19 to TRBJ2-1; D is possibly TRBD2 (6 bases). The germline V and J ends were trimmed by 8 bases and 5 bases, with 19 bases remaining between them. The germline CDR1 and CDR2 sequences are LNHDA and SQIVND (reference sequence). The CDR3 is made up of 15 amino acids. DNA for the CDR3: TGTGCCAGTGGACGATCGGGACTCGGGAACAATGAGCAGTTCTTC. Its translation is CASGRSGLGNNEQFF.

This chain connects TRBV11-2 to TRBJ2-1, with 7 bases aligning to TRBD1. This CDR3 is 16 amino acids long. V shed 2 bases and J 0 bases; nucleotides not matched to a gene: 4. Germline CDR1 SGHAT, CDR2 FQNNGV. Here the CDR3 DNA reads TGTGCCAGCAGCTTACGTCGGGACAGCTCCTACAATGAGCAGTTCTTC. This codes for CASSLRRDSSYNEQFF.

This clone was seen only once. The V gene is TRBV6-2 or TRBV6-3, the J gene TRBJ2-1, with D maybe TRBD2 (5 bases). CDR3 length equals 12 residues. Deletions cut 2 bases from V and 12 bases from J, with 11 bases between. CDR1 and CDR2 from the germline V gene are MNHEY and SVGEGT. CDR3 nucleotides: TGTGCCAGCAGTTACCCTAGGGCGGGGCAGTTCTTC. This gives the protein CASSYPRAGQFF.

V is TRBV2 and J is TRBJ1-5; TRBD1 aligns across 7 bases. The CDR3 is 13 residues long. CDR1 and CDR2 from the germline V gene are SNHLY and FYNNEI. The ends lost 10 bases at V and 5 bases at J; junction bases unmatched: 8. The CDR3 spells CATQGDRDQPQHF. The CDR3 coding sequence is TGTGCCACCCAGGGGGATAGGGATCAGCCCCAGCATTTT.

For the CDR3, the DNA is TGTGCCTGGAGTGCCCTTCGGGGAGGTCAAGAGACCCAGTACTTC. This gives the protein CAWSALRGGQETQYF. The gene calls are TRBV30 and TRBJ2-5, with D possibly matching TRBD2 (6 bases). The germline V and J ends were trimmed by 1 base and 2 bases, with 14 bases remaining between them. This CDR3 is 15 amino acids long. Germline CDR1 is GTSNPN and CDR2 is SVGIG (reference sequence).

The gene calls are TRBV11-2 and TRBJ2-5, with TRBD2 matching 8 bases. The trim removed 1 base at V and 5 bases at J, leaving 6 bases unmatched. This CDR3 has 15 amino acids. Germline CDR1 SGHAT, CDR2 FQNNGV. The CDR3 bases are TGTGCCAGCAGCTTAGGGAGAGCGGGAGAGGAGACCCAGTACTTC. This codes for CASSLGRAGEETQYF.

This chain connects TRBV19 to TRBJ1-6; D unclear. CDR1 is LNHDA and CDR2 is SQIVND in the germline V gene (reference sequence). This CDR3 comprises 16 residues. Trimming stripped 3 bases from V and 0 bases from J, with 9 bases between. The CDR3 spells CASSIPGSSYNSPLHF. The CDR3, as DNA: TGTGCCAGTAGTATTCCCGGGTCCTCCTATAATTCACCCCTCCACTTT.

Remarks on this clone: Other DNA sequences within the sample encode an identical CDR3. The rearrangement links TRBV10-3 to TRBJ1-2; a weak D match, TRBD1 (5 bases). Trimming cost V 4 bases and J 0 bases, with 12 bases left between them. Germline CDR1 and CDR2: ENHRY and SYGVKD. There are 15 residues in the CDR3. CDR3 protein: CAISGGDQANYGYTF. The CDR3, as DNA: TGTGCCATCAGTGGGGGGGACCAGGCTAACTATGGCTACACCTTC.

With regard to this clone: Other nucleotide sequences in the sample specify the same CDR3. The chain links TRBV3-1 (or the pseudogene TRBV3-2) to TRBJ2-7, with D possibly TRBD1 on 6 matching bases. This CDR3 is built from 14 residues. V lost 0 bases and J 2 bases, leaving 8 bases between the germline ends. CDR1 LGHDT and CDR2 YNNKEL come from the germline V gene (reference sequence). CDR3: CASSQEDRAYEQYF. The CDR3 bases are TGTGCCAGCAGCCAAGAGGACAGAGCCTACGAGCAGTACTTC.

J is TRBJ2-5 and V is TRBV2; 7 bases fit TRBD2. This CDR3 is built from 14 residues. The junction had 9 bases not matched to a gene; V was cut back by 6 bases and J by 5 bases. Germline CDR1 and CDR2: SNHLY and FYNNEI. CDR3 DNA: TGTGCCAGCAGAACGGGACTACCAGGGGAGACCCAGTACTTC. This encodes CASRTGLPGETQYF. The full variable domain, rest sourced from reference TRBV2 and TRBJ2-5, is EPEVTQTPSHQVTQMGQEVILRCVPISNHLYFYWYRQILGQKVEFLVSFYNNEISEKSEIFDDQFSVERPDGSNFTLKIRSTKLEDSAMYFCASRTGLPGETQYFGPGTRLLVL.

J is TRBJ2-1 and V is TRBV19, with D possibly TRBD2 on 7 matching bases. The V end lost 7 bases, the J end lost 7 bases, and 14 bases lay between the germline ends. The CDR3 has 13 residues. The germline gives CDR1 LNHDA, CDR2 SQIVND (reference sequence). As DNA, the CDR3 is TGTGCCAGTACCAAGGGGGGGGTAAATGAGCAGTTCTTC. Amino acid sequence: CASTKGGVNEQFF.

The chain links TRBV28 to TRBJ1-6; D not resolved. The CDR3 totals 18 residues. CDR1 is MDHEN, CDR2 SYDVKM, per germline. Trimming removed 6 bases from V and 0 bases from J, with 18 bases in between. The CDR3 loop reads CASSPEPAGSSYNSPLHF. CDR3 sequence (DNA): TGTGCCAGCAGCCCAGAGCCGGCGGGTAGCTCCTATAATTCACCCCTCCACTTT.

The J gene is TRBJ2-5, the V gene TRBV7-2; possible D gene TRBD1, 5 bases. Germline V gene sequence: CDR1 SGHTA, CDR2 FQGNSA. V was shortened by 3 bases and J by 7 bases, with 24 bases between the two germline ends. The length of the CDR3 is 17 residues. This CDR3 is CASSLPLGQVYSGTQYF. The CDR3 nucleotides are TGTGCCAGCAGCTTGCCCTTAGGACAAGTTTATTCTGGGACCCAGTACTTC.

V usage is TRBV27 and J usage is TRBJ2-7, with D possibly being TRBD1 (6 bases). The germline CDR1 and CDR2 sequences are MNHEY and SMNVEV (reference sequence). The CDR3 covers 13 residues. Deletions cut 5 bases from V and 5 bases from J, with 13 bases between. The CDR3 DNA is TGTGCCAGCAGTCAGGGGTGGGCGGACGAGCAGTACTTC. This encodes CASSQGWADEQYF.

The chain carries TRBV28 and TRBJ2-1; a possible D gene is TRBD2 (6 bases). Trimming took off 7 bases at V and 0 bases at J, with 13 bases between the two ends. This CDR3 spans 15 amino acids. The germline V gene encodes CDR1 MDHEN and CDR2 SYDVKM. CDR3 coding DNA: TGTGCCAGCAAAAGGGACTCGAGCTCCTACAATGAGCAGTTCTTC. Encoded protein: CASKRDSSSYNEQFF.

This rearrangement joins TRBV7-2 to TRBJ2-7; D uncertain. The CDR3 runs to 13 residues. Per germline, CDR1 SGHTA and CDR2 FQGNSA. The V end lost 5 bases, the J end lost 4 bases, and 12 bases lay between the germline ends. The CDR3 DNA reads TGTGCCAGCAGCGTAAAGGCGGTATACGAGCAGTACTTC. It translates to CASSVKAVYEQYF.

The chain is built from TRBV11-2 and TRBJ2-3, with a tentative D call TRBD2 (5 bases). Per germline, CDR1 SGHAT and CDR2 FQNNGV. V lost 5 bases and J 4 bases, leaving 16 bases between the germline ends. The CDR3 runs to 15 residues. The CDR3 reads CASSGGRIHSDTQYF. Written as DNA, the CDR3 is TGTGCCAGCAGCGGAGGCAGGATACACTCAGATACGCAGTATTTT. The full variable domain, completed using reference TRBV11-2 and TRBJ2-3, is EAGVAQSPRYKIIEKRQSVAFWCNPISGHATLYWYQQILGQGPKLLIQFQNNGVVDDSQLPKDRFSAERLKGVDSTLKIQPAKLEDSAVYLCASSGGRIHSDTQYFGPGTRLTVL.

The chain carries TRBV28 and TRBJ1-5; TRBD1 aligns across 9 bases. Germline V lookup: CDR1 MDHEN, CDR2 SYDVKM. CDR3 length: 15 amino acids. Trimming at V came to 5 bases and at J to 7 bases, leaving 9 bases not matched to a gene. The CDR3 protein is CASSRWTGVGQPQHF. In DNA form, the CDR3 reads TGTGCCAGCAGTCGATGGACAGGGGTGGGGCAGCCCCAGCATTTT.

This chain connects TRBV28 to TRBJ2-3; D gene uncertain. V lost 2 bases to trimming and J lost 2 bases, with 11 bases between them. The CDR3 has 15 residues. The germline V gene has CDR1 MDHEN and CDR2 SYDVKM. CDR3 loop: CASSLGQANTDTQYF. CDR3 nucleotides: TGTGCCAGCAGTTTAGGGCAGGCCAACACAGATACGCAGTATTTT.

The chain is built from TRBV27 and TRBJ2-7; 9 positions agree with TRBD1. The V gene end was trimmed by 7 bases and the J gene end by 4 bases; junction bases not matched to a gene: 11. Germline V gene sequence: CDR1 MNHEY, CDR2 SMNVEV (reference sequence). CDR3 length equals 15 residues. CDR3 in DNA: TGTGCCAGCACACAACACACAGGGGGCGGGTACGAGCAGTACTTC. Protein: CASTQHTGGGYEQYF.

This chain uses TRBV2 with TRBJ2-3; 10 bases align to TRBD2. The junction had 4 bases not matched to a gene; V was cut back by 5 bases and J by 2 bases. The CDR3 length is 15 residues. Germline V gene sequence: CDR1 SNHLY, CDR2 FYNNEI. The CDR3 nucleotides read TGTGCCAGCAGTATACTAGCGGGGTTCACAGATACGCAGTATTTT. As protein: CASSILAGFTDTQYF. The entire variable domain, with the rest obtained from reference TRBV2 and TRBJ2-3, is as follows: EPEVTQTPSHQVTQMGQEVILRCVPISNHLYFYWYRQILGQKVEFLVSFYNNEISEKSEIFDDQFSVERPDGSNFTLKIRSTKLEDSAMYFCASSILAGFTDTQYFGPGTRLTVL.

This clone has a single count. The chain carries TRBV5-1 and TRBJ1-1; D perhaps matches TRBD1 (6 bases). V was cut by 0 bases and J by 8 bases, with 11 bases left in between. The CDR3 has 13 residues. CDR1 and CDR2 from the germline V gene are SGHRS and YFSETQ. The CDR3 region is CASSLGTVREAFF. CDR3 coding DNA: TGCGCCAGCAGCTTGGGGACAGTCCGAGAAGCTTTCTTT.

The V and J genes are TRBV3-1 (or the pseudogene TRBV3-2) and TRBJ2-1; D is possibly TRBD1 (5 bases). Germline CDR1 LGHDT, CDR2 YNNKEL (reference sequence). V gave up 0 bases and J gave up 9 bases, with 18 bases separating them. The CDR3 runs to 16 residues. The chain's CDR3 is CASSQDFGHQPSEQFF. CDR3 in DNA: TGTGCCAGCAGCCAAGATTTCGGACATCAGCCCAGTGAGCAGTTCTTC.

This chain links TRBV6-2 or TRBV6-3 with TRBJ2-1; 7 bases fit TRBD2. The CDR3 totals 17 residues. From germline, CDR1 is MNHEY and CDR2 SVGEGT. V lost 2 bases and J lost 6; bases outside the gene matches: 13. The CDR3 DNA reads TGTGCCAGCAGTTACAGGTCTGGCGGGAGATCAGTCAATGAGCAGTTCTTC. Its translation is CASSYRSGGRSVNEQFF.

The chain has TRBV6-5 and TRBJ2-1, with 7 bases lining up with TRBD1. The ends lost 6 bases at V and 3 bases at J; junction bases unmatched: 2. The V gene's germline CDR1 is MNHEY and CDR2 SVGAGI. There are 13 residues in the CDR3. The CDR3 nucleotides are TGTGCCAGCAGCAGGGACAGCTACAATGAGCAGTTCTTC. This encodes CASSRDSYNEQFF.